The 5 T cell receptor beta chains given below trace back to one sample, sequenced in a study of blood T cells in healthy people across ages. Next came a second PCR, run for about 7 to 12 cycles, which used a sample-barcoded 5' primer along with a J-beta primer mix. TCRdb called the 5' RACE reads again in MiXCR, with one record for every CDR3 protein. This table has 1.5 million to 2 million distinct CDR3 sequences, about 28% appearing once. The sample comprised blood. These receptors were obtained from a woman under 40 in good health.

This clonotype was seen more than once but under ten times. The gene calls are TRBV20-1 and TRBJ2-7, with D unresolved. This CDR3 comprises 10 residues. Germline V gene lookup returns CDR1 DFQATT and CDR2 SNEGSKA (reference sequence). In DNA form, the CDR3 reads TGCAGGCCCTCCGCCAGCGAGCAGTACTTC. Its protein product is CRPSASEQYF.

In nucleotides, the CDR3 is TGCGCCAGCAGCCACCGGCCTCCGAGGGACTACGAGCAGTACTTC. Amino acids: CASSHRPPRDYEQYF. The chain couples TRBV5-1 to TRBJ2-7, with D possibly TRBD2 on 5 matching bases. This CDR3 is 15 amino acids long. CDR1 and CDR2 from the germline V gene are SGHRS and YFSETQ. The V end lost 4 bases, the J end lost 3 bases, and 17 bases lay between the germline ends.

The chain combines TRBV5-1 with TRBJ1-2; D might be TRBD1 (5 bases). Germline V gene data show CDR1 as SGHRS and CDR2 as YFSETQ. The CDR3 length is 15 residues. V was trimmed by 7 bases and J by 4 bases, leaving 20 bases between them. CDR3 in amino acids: CASRGSGHPTYGYTF. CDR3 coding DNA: TGCGCCAGCCGTGGGTCGGGGCACCCGACCTATGGCTACACCTTC.

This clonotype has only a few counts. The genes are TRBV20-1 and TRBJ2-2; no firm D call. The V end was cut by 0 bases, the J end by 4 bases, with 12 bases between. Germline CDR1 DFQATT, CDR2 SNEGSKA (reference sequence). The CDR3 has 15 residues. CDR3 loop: CSARDSQRGTGELFF. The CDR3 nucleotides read TGCAGTGCTAGAGATAGTCAGCGTGGCACCGGGGAGCTGTTTTTT.

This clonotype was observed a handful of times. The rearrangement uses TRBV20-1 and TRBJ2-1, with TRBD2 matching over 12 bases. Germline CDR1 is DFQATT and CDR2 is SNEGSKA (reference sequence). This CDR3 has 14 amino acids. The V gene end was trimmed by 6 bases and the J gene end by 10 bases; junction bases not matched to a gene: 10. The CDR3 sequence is CSAPSGGGAWEQFF. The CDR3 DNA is TGCAGTGCCCCTAGCGGGGGGGGTGCGTGGGAGCAGTTCTTC.